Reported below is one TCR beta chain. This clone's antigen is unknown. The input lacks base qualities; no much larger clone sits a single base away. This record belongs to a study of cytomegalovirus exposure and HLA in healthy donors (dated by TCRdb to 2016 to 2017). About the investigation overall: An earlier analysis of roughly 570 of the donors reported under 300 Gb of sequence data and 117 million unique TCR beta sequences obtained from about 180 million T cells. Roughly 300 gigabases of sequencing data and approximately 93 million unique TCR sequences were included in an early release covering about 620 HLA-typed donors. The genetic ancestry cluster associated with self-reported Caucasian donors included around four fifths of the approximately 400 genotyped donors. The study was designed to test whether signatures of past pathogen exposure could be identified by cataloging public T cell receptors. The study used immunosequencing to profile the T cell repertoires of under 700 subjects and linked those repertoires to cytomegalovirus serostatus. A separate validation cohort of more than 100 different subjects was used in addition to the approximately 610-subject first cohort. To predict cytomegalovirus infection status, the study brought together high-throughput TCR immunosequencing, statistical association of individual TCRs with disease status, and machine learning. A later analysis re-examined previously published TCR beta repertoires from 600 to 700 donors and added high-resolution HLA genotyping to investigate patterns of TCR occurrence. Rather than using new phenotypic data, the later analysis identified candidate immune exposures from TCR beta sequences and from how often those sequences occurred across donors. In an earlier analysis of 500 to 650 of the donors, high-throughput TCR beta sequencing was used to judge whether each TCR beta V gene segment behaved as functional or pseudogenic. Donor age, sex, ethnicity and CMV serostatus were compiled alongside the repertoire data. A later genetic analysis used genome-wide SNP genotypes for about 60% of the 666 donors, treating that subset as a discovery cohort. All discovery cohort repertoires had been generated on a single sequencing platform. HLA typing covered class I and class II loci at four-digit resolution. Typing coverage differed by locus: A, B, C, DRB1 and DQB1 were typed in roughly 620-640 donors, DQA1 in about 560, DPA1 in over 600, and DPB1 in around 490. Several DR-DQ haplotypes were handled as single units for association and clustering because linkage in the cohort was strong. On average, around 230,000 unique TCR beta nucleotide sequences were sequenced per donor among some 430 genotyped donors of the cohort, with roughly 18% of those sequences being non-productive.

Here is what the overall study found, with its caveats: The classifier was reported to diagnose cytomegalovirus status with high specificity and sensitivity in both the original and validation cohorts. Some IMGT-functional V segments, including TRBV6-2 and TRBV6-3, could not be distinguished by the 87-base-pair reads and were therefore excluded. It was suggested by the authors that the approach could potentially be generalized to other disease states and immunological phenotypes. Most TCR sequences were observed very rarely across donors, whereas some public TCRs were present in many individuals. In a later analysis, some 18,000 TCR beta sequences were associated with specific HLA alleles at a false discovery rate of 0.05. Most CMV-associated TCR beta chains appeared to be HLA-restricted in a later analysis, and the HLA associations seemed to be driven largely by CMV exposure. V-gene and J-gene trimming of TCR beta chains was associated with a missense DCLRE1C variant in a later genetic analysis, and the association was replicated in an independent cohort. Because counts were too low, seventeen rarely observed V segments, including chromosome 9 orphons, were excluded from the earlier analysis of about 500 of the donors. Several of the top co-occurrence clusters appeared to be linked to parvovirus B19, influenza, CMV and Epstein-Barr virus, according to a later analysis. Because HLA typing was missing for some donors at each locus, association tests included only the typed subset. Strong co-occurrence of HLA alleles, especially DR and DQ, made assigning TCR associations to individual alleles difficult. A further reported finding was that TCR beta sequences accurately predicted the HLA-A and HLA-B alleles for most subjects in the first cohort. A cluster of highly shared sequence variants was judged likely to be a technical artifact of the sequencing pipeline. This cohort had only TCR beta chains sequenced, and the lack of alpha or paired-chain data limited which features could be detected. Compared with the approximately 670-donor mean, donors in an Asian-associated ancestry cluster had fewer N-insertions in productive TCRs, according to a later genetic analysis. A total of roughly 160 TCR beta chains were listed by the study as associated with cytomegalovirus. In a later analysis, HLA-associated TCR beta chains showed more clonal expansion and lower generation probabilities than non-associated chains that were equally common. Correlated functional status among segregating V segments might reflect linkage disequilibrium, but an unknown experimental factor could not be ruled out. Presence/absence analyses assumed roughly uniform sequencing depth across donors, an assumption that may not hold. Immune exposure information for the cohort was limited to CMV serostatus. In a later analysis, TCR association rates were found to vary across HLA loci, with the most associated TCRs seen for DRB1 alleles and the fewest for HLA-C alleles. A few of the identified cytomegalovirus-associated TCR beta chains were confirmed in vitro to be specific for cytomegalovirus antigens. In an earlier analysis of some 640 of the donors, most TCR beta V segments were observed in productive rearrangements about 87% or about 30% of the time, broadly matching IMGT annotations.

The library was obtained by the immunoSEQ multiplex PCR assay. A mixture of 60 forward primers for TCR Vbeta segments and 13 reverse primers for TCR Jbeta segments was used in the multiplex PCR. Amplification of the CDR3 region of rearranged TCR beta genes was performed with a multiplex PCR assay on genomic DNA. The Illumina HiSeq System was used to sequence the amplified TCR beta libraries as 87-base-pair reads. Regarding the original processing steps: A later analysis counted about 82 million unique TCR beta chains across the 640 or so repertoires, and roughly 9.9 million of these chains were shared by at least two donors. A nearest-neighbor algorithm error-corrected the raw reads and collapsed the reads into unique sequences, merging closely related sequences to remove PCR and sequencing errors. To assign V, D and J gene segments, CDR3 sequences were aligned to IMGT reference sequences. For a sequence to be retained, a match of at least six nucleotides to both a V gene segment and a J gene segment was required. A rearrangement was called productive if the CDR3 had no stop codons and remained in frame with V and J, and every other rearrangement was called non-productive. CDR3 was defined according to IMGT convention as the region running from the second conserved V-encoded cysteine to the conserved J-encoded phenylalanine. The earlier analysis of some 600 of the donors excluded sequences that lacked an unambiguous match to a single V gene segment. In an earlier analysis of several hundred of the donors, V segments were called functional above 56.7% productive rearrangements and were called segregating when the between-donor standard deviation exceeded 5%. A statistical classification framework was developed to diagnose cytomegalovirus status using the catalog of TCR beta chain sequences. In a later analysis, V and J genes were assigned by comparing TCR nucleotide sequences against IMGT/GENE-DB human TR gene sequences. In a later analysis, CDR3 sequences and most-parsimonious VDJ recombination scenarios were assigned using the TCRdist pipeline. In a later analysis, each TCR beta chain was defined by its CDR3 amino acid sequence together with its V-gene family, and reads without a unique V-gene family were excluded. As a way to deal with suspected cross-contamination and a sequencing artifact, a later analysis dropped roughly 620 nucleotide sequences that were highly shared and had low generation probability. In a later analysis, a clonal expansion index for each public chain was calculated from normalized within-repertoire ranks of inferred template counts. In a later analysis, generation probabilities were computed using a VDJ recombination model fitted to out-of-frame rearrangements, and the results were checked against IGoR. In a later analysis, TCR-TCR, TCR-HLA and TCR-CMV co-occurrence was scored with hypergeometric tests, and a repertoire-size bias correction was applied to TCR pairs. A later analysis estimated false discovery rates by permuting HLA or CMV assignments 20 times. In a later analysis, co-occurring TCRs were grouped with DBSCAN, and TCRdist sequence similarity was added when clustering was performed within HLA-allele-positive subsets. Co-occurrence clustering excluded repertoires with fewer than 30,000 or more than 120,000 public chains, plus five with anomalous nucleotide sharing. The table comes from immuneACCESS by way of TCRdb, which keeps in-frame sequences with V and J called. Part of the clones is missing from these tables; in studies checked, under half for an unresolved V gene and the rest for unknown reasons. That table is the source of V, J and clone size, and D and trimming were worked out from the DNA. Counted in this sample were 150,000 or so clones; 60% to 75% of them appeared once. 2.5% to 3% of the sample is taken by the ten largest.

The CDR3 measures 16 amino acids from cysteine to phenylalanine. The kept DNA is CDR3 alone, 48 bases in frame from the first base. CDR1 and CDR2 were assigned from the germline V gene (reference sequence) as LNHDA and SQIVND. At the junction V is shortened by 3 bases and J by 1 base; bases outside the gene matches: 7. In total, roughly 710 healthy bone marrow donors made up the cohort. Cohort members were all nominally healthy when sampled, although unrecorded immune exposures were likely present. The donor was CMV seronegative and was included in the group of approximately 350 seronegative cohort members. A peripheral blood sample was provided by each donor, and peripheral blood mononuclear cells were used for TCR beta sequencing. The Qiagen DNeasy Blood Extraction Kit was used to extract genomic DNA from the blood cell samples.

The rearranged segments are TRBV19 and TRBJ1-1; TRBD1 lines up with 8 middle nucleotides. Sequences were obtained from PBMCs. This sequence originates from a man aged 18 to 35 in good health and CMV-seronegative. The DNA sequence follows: TGTGCCAGTAGTATGATCGGGGACAGGAAGAACACTGAAGCTTTCTTT. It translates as CASSMIGDRKNTEAFF.